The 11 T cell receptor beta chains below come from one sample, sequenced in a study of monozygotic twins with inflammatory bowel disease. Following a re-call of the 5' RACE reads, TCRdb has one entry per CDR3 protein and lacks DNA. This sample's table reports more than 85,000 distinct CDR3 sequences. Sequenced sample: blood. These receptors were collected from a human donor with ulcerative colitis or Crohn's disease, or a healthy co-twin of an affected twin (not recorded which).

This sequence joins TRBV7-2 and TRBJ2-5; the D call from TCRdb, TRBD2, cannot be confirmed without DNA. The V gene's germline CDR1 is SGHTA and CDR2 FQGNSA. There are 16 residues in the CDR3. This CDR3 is CASSLGPPGTPLPVYF.

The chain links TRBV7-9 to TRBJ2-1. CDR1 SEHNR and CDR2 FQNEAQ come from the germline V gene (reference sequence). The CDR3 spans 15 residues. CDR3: CASSLKENSYNEQFF.

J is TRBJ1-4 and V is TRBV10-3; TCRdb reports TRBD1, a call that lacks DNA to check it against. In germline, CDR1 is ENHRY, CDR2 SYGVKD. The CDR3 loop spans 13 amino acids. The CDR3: CAISETGPTKLFF.

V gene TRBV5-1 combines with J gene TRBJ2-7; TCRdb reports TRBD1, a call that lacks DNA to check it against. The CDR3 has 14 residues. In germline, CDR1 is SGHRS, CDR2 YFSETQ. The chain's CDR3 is CASSPGTLQDEQYF.

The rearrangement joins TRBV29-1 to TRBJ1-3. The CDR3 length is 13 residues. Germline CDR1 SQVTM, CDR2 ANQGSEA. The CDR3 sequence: CSVASGSGNTIYF. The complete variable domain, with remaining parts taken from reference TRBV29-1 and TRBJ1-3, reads SAVISQKPSRDICQRGTSLTIQCQVDSQVTMMFWYRQQPGQSLTLIATANQGSEATYESGFVIDKFPISRPNLTFSTLTVSNMSPEDSSIYLCSVASGSGNTIYFGEGSWLTVV.

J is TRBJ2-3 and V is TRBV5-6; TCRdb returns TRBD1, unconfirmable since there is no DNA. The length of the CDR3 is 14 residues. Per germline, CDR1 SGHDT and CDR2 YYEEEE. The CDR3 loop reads CASSLRDRVDTQYF. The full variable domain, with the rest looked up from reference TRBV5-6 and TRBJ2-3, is DAGVTQSPTHLIKTRGQQVTLRCSPKSGHDTVSWYQQALGQGPQFIFQYYEEEERQRGNFPDRFSGHQFPNYSSELNVNALLLGDSALYLCASSLRDRVDTQYFGPGTRLTVL.

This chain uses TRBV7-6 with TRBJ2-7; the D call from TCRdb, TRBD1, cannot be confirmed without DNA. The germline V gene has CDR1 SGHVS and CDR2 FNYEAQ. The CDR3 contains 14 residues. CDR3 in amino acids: CASSPSGGLYEQYF.

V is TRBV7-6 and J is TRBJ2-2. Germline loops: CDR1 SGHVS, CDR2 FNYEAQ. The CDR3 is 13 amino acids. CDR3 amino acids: CASKLWDSGELFF.

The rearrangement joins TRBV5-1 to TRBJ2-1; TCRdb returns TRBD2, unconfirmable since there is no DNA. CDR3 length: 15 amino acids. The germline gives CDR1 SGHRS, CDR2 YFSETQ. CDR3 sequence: CASSLASGGYNEQFF.

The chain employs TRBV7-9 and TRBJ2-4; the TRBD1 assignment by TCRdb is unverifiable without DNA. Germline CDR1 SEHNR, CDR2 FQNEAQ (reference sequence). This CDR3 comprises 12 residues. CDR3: CASGRGENIQYF.

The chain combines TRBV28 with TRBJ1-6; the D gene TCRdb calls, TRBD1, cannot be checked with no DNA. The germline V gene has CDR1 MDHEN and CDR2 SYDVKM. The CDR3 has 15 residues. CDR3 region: CATLGQGHNNSPLHF.